This TCR beta chain is drawn from a study of blood T cell repertoires in COVID-19. Study-level background: COVID-19 samples collected from the United States, Italy and Spain covered acute and convalescent phases. PBMCs, B-cell-depleted T cells, or T cells were the source of the cDNA or gDNA that made up the material.

Looked up from germline, CDR1 is SGHRS and CDR2 is YFSETQ. The CDR3 loop spans 14 amino acids. V was pared by 9 bases and J by 1 base, with 9 bases of the junction left unmatched. Patients at the Seattle site were enrolled during active infection and followed longitudinally. Original methodology: Reference gene primer amplification in the assay estimated nucleated cell counts. Here immunoSEQ multiplex PCR was the method, and the copy in TCRdb shows in-frame clones only, minus some. V and J calls plus clone size are reproduced from that table; the DNA served to infer D and trimming. The sample holds 200,000 to 250,000 clones, 65% to 90% seen once.

The chain employs TRBV5-1 and TRBJ1-1, with 7 bases matching TRBD1. Sequenced input: peripheral blood. This sequence originates from a man aged 50 to 60 with COVID-19, enrolled during active disease. CDR3 protein: CATLDRDPNTEAFF. In DNA form, the CDR3 reads TGCGCCACCTTAGACAGGGACCCGAACACTGAAGCTTTCTTT.